Following are 8 T cell receptor beta chains from one sample sequenced in a study of T cells in Graves' hyperthyroidism and ophthalmopathy. Researchers amplified the TCR beta CDR3 regions from RNA transcripts. The primer set for the first-round RT-PCR of the TCR CDR3 was HTBI. TCRdb passed the multiplex PCR reads through MiXCR, listing each CDR3 protein once. The sample carries over 150,000 distinct CDR3 sequences, less than 20% recorded once. Sequenced sample: blood. The receptors shown here come from a woman between 45 and 65 years old with Graves' hyperthyroidism.

The genes are TRBV6-1 and TRBJ1-2; a weak D match, TRBD1 (6 bases). CDR1 is MNHNS and CDR2 is SASEGT in the germline V gene. The CDR3 consists of 14 residues. Trimming removed 6 bases from V and 4 bases from J, with 15 bases in between. The CDR3 loop is CASSSGDKGYGYTF. CDR3 bases: TGTGCCAGCAGCAGTGGGGACAAAGGCTATGGCTACACCTTC.

The sample holds many counts of this clonotype. J is TRBJ2-7 and V is TRBV7-2; D possibly uses TRBD1 or TRBD2 (5 bases each). The CDR3 length is 15 residues. Trimming removed 1 base from V and 2 bases from J, with 12 bases in between. CDR1 is SGHTA and CDR2 is FQGNSA in the germline V gene. The CDR3 sequence is CASSLGGTRAYEQYF. The CDR3, as DNA: TGTGCCAGCAGCTTAGGTGGGACCCGCGCCTACGAGCAGTACTTC.

The rearrangement links TRBV19 to TRBJ1-2; 9 nucleotides align to TRBD1. Germline V CDR1 and CDR2: LNHDA, SQIVND (reference sequence). The CDR3 is made up of 14 amino acids. V shed 8 bases, J shed 5 bases, and the junction held 9 bases outside the gene matches. The DNA for the CDR3 is TGTGCCAGTGGCCGGGACAGGGACCTTTATGGCTACACCTTC. It encodes CASGRDRDLYGYTF.

In this sample, this clonotype turned up many times. CDR3 protein: CASIAFTYAEAFF. CDR3 nucleotides: TGTGCCAGTATTGCCTTCACGTACGCTGAAGCTTTCTTT. The chain is built from TRBV19 and TRBJ1-1; no firm D call. V was trimmed by 7 bases and J by 6 bases, leaving 15 bases between them. The CDR3 loop spans 13 amino acids. The germline CDR1 and CDR2 sequences are LNHDA and SQIVND (reference sequence).

Only one count was recorded for this clonotype. V and J are TRBV5-6 and TRBJ1-2; D perhaps matches TRBD1 (5 bases). The CDR3 has 12 amino acids. With 1 base removed from V and 12 bases from J, the gap between germline ends came to 13 bases. Germline CDR1 SGHDT, CDR2 YYEEEE. Here the CDR3 reads CASSLRGNGHTF. DNA of the CDR3: TGTGCCAGCAGCTTGCGGGGGAACGGCCACACCTTC.

The V gene is TRBV20-1, the J gene TRBJ2-1; 8 bases match TRBD2. Germline lookup yields CDR1 DFQATT and CDR2 SNEGSKA (reference sequence). Germline trimming cut 3 bases from V and 7 bases from J; bases unmatched to any gene: 11. The CDR3 loop spans 15 amino acids. DNA for the CDR3: TGCAGTGCTAGTAAGCGGGAGACCAATCCGAATGAGCAGTTCTTC. This sequence encodes CSASKRETNPNEQFF.

The rearrangement uses TRBV12-3 or TRBV12-4 and TRBJ1-1, with 7 bases matching TRBD1. V shed 7 bases, J shed 0 bases, and the junction held 14 bases outside the gene matches. The CDR3 runs 17 residues. CDR3: CASINRGAGTVNTEAFF. CDR3 DNA: TGTGCCAGCATCAACCGGGGGGCCGGGACAGTGAACACTGAAGCTTTCTTT.

This clonotype was counted many times. The chain recombines TRBV12-3 or TRBV12-4 with TRBJ2-5, with a tentative D call TRBD2 (6 bases). This CDR3 spans 17 amino acids. Trimming took off 3 bases at V and 2 bases at J, with 19 bases between the two ends. CDR3 loop: CASSFLPGSDRQETQYF. For the CDR3, the DNA is TGTGCCAGCAGTTTTTTACCCGGGAGCGACAGACAAGAGACCCAGTACTTC.